This is a list of T cell receptor beta chains from one sample in a study of CD8 T cells in ankylosing spondylitis. From the 5' RACE reads, TCRdb called clonotypes with MiXCR, one entry per CDR3 protein. This table has 150,000 or so distinct CDR3 sequences, under 35% appearing once. The sample consisted of synovial fluid, either unsorted or a sorted T cell fraction (not recorded which). These TCRs come from a male donor with ankylosing spondylitis. CDR3s include the opening cysteine and the closing phenylalanine or tryptophan. D genes are given only for firm matches. Clone size is stated in some rows and not others, as once, few, many or a class when expanded.

V: TRBV28; size: -; J: TRBJ1-4; D: TRBD1; CDR3: CASTSGQGILNEKLFF; DNA: TGTGCCAGCACCAGCGGACAGGGCATCCTTAATGAAAAACTGTTTTTT
V: TRBV20-1; size: -; J: TRBJ1-1; D: -; CDR3: CSAWGREAFF; DNA: TGCAGTGCTTGGGGACGTGAAGCTTTCTTT
V: TRBV20-1; size: many; J: TRBJ1-2; D: TRBD1; CDR3: CSARDKGAQGDIYGYTF; DNA: TGCAGTGCTAGAGATAAGGGGGCCCAGGGGGATATCTATGGCTACACCTTC
V: TRBV7-2; size: -; J: TRBJ2-7; D: TRBD1; CDR3: CASSPMTGSYEQYF; DNA: TGTGCCAGCAGCCCCATGACAGGGTCCTACGAGCAGTACTTC
V: TRBV12-3/TRBV12-4; size: many; J: TRBJ1-4; D: TRBD1; CDR3: CASRLRDSNNEKLFF; DNA: TGTGCCAGCAGGCTTCGGGACAGCAATAATGAAAAACTGTTTTTT
V: TRBV6-5; size: many; J: TRBJ2-7; D: -; CDR3: CASSPGVPEQYF; DNA: TGTGCCAGCAGCCCAGGGGTCCCCGAGCAGTACTTC
V: TRBV11-2; size: many; J: TRBJ2-3; D: -; CDR3: CASSLVARQRASTDTQYF; DNA: TGTGCCAGCAGCTTAGTGGCCCGACAGCGGGCCTCCACAGATACGCAGTATTTT
V: TRBV24-1; size: many; J: TRBJ2-5; D: -; CDR3: CATSDLRVGQETQYF; DNA: TGTGCCACCAGTGATTTGAGGGTGGGTCAAGAGACCCAGTACTTC
V: TRBV2; size: few; J: TRBJ1-5; D: -; CDR3: CASRRTDSNQPQHF; DNA: TGTGCCAGCAGGCGGACAGATAGCAATCAGCCCCAGCATTTT
V: TRBV7-2; size: -; J: TRBJ2-2; D: -; CDR3: CASSLELLASAGELFF; DNA: TGTGCCAGCAGCTTAGAACTACTTGCCTCCGCCGGGGAGCTGTTTTTT